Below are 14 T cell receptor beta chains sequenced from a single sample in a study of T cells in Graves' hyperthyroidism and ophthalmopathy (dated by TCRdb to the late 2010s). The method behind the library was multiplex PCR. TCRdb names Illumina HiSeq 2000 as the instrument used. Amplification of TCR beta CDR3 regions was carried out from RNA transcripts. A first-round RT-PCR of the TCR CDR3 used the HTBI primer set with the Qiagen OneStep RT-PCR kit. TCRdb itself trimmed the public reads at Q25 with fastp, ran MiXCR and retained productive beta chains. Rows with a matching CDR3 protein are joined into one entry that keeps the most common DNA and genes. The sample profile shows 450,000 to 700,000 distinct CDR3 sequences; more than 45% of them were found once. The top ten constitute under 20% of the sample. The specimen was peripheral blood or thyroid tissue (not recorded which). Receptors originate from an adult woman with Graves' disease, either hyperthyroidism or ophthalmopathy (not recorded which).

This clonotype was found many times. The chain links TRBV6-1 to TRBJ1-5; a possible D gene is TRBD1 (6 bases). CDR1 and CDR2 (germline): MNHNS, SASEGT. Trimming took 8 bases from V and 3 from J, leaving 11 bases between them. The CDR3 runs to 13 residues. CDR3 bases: TGTGCCAGCTCATGGGGGGCCAATCAGCCCCAGCATTTT. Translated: CASSWGANQPQHF.

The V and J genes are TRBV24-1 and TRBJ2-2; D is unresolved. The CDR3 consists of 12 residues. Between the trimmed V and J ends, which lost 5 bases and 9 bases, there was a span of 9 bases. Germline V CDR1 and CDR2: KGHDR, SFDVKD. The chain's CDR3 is CATSASNRELFF. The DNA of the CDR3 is TGTGCCACCAGTGCTTCCAACAGGGAGCTGTTTTTT.

CDR3 protein: CASSPGQGLGLFF. The CDR3 nucleotides are TGTGCCAGCAGCCCCGGACAGGGGCTGGGACTGTTTTTT. The rearrangement uses TRBV11-2 and TRBJ1-4; 9 bases fit TRBD1. CDR3 length: 13 residues. J was trimmed by 13 bases and V by 5 bases; bases with no gene match: 8. CDR1 and CDR2 (germline): SGHAT, FQNNGV.

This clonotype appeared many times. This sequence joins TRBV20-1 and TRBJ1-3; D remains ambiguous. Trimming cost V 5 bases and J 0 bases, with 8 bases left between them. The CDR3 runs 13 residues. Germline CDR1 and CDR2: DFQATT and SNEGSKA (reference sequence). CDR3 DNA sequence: TGCAGTGCTTTCAAGAGCTCTGGAAACACCATATATTTT. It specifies CSAFKSSGNTIYF.

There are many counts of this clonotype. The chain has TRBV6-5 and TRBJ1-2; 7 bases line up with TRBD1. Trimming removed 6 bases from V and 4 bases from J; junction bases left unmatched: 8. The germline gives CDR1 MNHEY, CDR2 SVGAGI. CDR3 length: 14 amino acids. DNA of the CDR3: TGTGCCAGCAGAGATCCGGGACAGATCTATGGCTACACCTTC. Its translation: CASRDPGQIYGYTF.

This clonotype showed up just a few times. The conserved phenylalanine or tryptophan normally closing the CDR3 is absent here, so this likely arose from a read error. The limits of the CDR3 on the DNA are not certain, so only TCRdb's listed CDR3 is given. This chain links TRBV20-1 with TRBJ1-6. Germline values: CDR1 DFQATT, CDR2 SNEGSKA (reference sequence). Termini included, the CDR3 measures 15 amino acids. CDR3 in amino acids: CSARGQSSYNSPLQS.

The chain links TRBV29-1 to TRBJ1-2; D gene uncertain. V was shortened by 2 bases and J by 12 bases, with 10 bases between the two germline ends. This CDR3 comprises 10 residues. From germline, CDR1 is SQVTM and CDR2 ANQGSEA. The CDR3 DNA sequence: TGCAGCGTTGAACGGTATGCGAACACCTTC. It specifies CSVERYANTF.

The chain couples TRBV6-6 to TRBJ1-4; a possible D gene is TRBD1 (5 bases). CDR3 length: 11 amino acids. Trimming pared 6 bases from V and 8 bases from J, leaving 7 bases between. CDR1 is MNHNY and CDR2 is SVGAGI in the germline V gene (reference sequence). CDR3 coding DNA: TGTGCCAGCAGACGACAGGAAAAACTGTTTTTT. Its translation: CASRRQEKLFF.

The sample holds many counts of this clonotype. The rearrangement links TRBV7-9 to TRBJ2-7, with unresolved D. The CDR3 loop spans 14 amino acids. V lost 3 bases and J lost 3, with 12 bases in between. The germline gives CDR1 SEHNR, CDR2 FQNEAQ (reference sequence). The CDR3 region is CASSFSATLYEQYF. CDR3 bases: TGTGCCAGCAGCTTTAGTGCCACCCTCTACGAGCAGTACTTC.

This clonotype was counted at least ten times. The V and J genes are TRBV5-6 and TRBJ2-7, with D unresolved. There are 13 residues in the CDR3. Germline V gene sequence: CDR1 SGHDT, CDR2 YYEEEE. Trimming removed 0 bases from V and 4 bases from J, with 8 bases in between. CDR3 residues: CASSLVMSYEQYF. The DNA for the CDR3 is TGTGCCAGCAGCTTGGTCATGAGTTACGAGCAGTACTTC.

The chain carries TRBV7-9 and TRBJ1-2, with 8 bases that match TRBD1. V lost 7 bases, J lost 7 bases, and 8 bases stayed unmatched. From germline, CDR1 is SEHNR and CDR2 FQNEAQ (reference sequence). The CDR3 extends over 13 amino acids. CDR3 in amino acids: CASTEDRGTGYTF. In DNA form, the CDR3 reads TGTGCCAGCACCGAAGACAGGGGAACTGGCTACACCTTC.

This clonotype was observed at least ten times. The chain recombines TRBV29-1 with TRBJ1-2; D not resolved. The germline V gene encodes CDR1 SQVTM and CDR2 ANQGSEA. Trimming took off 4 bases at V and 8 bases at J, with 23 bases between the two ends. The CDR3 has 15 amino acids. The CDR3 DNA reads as TGCAGCGTTGTTCCCCCCGCGGGGTTTCGTAGAGGCTACACCTTC. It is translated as CSVVPPAGFRRGYTF.

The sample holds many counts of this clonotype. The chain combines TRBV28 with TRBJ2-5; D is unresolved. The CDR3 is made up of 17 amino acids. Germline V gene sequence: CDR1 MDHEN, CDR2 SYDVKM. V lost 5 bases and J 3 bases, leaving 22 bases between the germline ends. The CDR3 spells CASSTSGRRWVEETQYF. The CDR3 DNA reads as TGTGCCAGCAGTACCTCCGGACGGAGATGGGTAGAAGAGACCCAGTACTTC.

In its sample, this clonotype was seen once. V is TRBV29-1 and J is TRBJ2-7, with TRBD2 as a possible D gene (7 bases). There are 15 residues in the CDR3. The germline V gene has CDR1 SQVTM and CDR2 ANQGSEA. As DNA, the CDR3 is TGCAACGTGAATCCCACCGGACAGCCGGGGGGCGAGCAGTACTTC. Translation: CNVNPTGQPGGEQYF.